The rows below give T cell receptor beta chains drawn from one sample of a study of cytomegalovirus exposure and HLA in healthy donors. Repertoires were generated with immunoSEQ multiplex PCR, while TCRdb's copy carries only in-frame clones and drops some. Of approximately 130,000 clones listed, 80% to 90% were seen once; the top ten hold 5.9%. The specimen was PBMCs. These TCRs come from a woman aged 40 to 50 in good health and CMV-seropositive. Both conserved end residues are part of each CDR3. D genes are given only for firm matches. Clone size appears in some rows only: once, few, many, or a class for an expanded clone.

d_call,j_call,clone_size,v_call,cdr3_aa,cdr3_nt
.,TRBJ1-1,once,TRBV9,CASSPRQVSGNTEAFF,TGTGCCAGCAGCCCCCGACAGGTTTCTGGGAACACTGAAGCTTTCTTT
TRBD1,TRBJ1-6,.,TRBV27,CASSFVQGAGSPLHF,TGTGCCAGCAGTTTTGTACAGGGGGCAGGATCACCCCTCCACTTT
.,TRBJ1-5,.,TRBV27,CASSLGGGNQPQHF,TGTGCCAGCAGTTTAGGCGGGGGTAATCAGCCCCAGCATTTT
TRBD2,TRBJ2-1,.,TRBV9,CASSVDGLAGVINEQFF,TGTGCCAGCAGCGTAGACGGACTAGCGGGGGTTATAAATGAGCAGTTCTTC
TRBD2,TRBJ2-7,few,TRBV19,CASSITSAGLMWQYF,TGTGCCAGTAGTATAACTAGCGCCGGTTTAATGTGGCAGTACTTC
TRBD2,TRBJ2-7,.,TRBV6-6,CASSHTSGLAEEQYF,TGTGCCAGCAGTCACACCTCGGGACTAGCGGAAGAGCAGTACTTC
.,TRBJ1-5,.,TRBV18,CASSPPQNQPQHF,TGTGCCAGCTCACCCCCCCAAAATCAGCCCCAGCATTTT
.,TRBJ2-3,.,TRBV5-1,CASKGGEEDTQYF,TGCGCCAGCAAGGGCGGGGAAGAGGATACGCAGTATTTT
TRBD1,TRBJ1-1,.,TRBV6-5,CASSPQGGGRAFF,TGTGCCAGCAGTCCACAGGGGGGAGGACGAGCTTTCTTT
.,TRBJ2-1,.,TRBV5-4,CASSAKIADDNEQFF,TGTGCCAGCAGCGCTAAAATAGCGGACGACAATGAGCAGTTCTTC
TRBD2,TRBJ2-3,.,TRBV7-8,CASRSRVSGGTSTNTQYF,TGTGCCAGCAGATCGAGAGTTAGCGGGGGGACCTCCACGAATACGCAGTATTTT
TRBD1,TRBJ1-2,.,TRBV2,CASSAQGVRSYGYTF,TGTGCCAGCAGTGCTCAGGGGGTGCGGAGCTATGGCTACACCTTC
TRBD2,TRBJ2-1,.,TRBV5-1,CASSTQSSGSWAYEQFF,TGCGCCAGCAGCACACAATCTAGCGGGAGTTGGGCCTATGAGCAGTTCTTC
.,TRBJ2-6,.,TRBV15,CATSRDIGGANVLTF,TGTGCCACCAGCAGAGATATCGGTGGGGCCAACGTCCTGACTTTC
TRBD2,TRBJ2-5,.,TRBV5-6,CASIRRAGGIGETQYF,TGTGCCAGCATCCGTCGGGCGGGGGGAATCGGGGAGACCCAGTACTTC
TRBD2,TRBJ2-7,once,TRBV7-9,CASSSEFPLADYEQYF,TGTGCCAGCAGCTCGGAATTCCCACTAGCGGACTACGAGCAGTACTTC
.,TRBJ2-2,.,TRBV2,CVGRTETNTGELFF,TGTGTCGGTCGGACAGAGACGAACACCGGGGAGCTGTTTTTT
TRBD1,TRBJ2-7,.,TRBV9,CASSLLPGQPLYEQYF,TGTGCCAGCAGCTTATTACCGGGACAGCCTCTCTACGAGCAGTACTTC
TRBD1,TRBJ1-1,.,TRBV2,CASSNTGAVTEAFF,TGTGCCAGCAGTAATACAGGGGCGGTCACTGAAGCTTTCTTT
.,TRBJ2-1,.,TRBV7-8,CASSSRDLQQSAQFF,TGTGCCAGCAGCTCCCGGGACTTGCAGCAATCTGCGCAGTTCTTC
.,TRBJ2-5,.,TRBV9,CASSVGLKETQYF,TGTGCCAGCAGCGTAGGACTCAAAGAGACCCAGTACTTC
.,TRBJ1-4,.,TRBV30,CAWRVPGGSEKLFF,TGTGCCTGGAGAGTACCGGGAGGGAGTGAAAAACTGTTTTTT
TRBD2,TRBJ2-7,.,TRBV27,CASSWVAGSSYEQYF,TGTGCCAGCAGTTGGGTAGCGGGAAGCTCCTACGAGCAGTACTTC
TRBD1,TRBJ1-6,.,TRBV18,CASSPISGGTGGAMNSPLHF,TGTGCCAGCTCACCTATTAGCGGTGGGACAGGGGGCGCGATGAATTCACCCCTCCACTTT
.,TRBJ1-1,.,TRBV7-9,CASSPRTSNTEAFF,TGTGCCAGCAGCCCTAGAACGTCGAACACTGAAGCTTTCTTT
TRBD1,TRBJ1-2,.,TRBV4-1,CASSQSGGQGNVARYGYTF,TGCGCCAGCAGCCAATCTGGGGGACAGGGGAATGTCGCGCGGTATGGCTACACCTTC
TRBD2,TRBJ2-2,.,TRBV7-8,CASSLGLAGGTNTGELFF,TGTGCCAGCAGCTTAGGATTAGCGGGGGGAACGAACACCGGGGAGCTGTTTTTT
.,TRBJ1-6,.,TRBV27,CASSLRGSPLHF,TGTGCCAGCAGTTTAAGGGGATCACCCCTCCACTTT
.,TRBJ1-1,.,TRBV7-2,CASSLSAGVTEAFF,TGTGCCAGCAGCTTAAGTGCAGGGGTCACTGAAGCTTTCTTT
.,TRBJ2-7,few,TRBV7-2,CASSPYLLGVYEQYF,TGTGCCAGCAGTCCCTACCTGCTAGGGGTGTACGAGCAGTACTTC
.,TRBJ2-5,.,TRBV13,CASSLAWGEKETQYF,TGTGCCAGCAGCTTAGCTTGGGGAGAAAAGGAGACCCAGTACTTC
.,TRBJ2-7,.,TRBV2,CASSLLPLYEQYF,TGTGCCAGCAGCTTATTGCCCCTTTACGAGCAGTACTTC
TRBD1,TRBJ2-3,few,TRBV2,CASSESGQITDTQYF,TGTGCCAGCAGTGAATCGGGACAGATCACAGATACGCAGTATTTT
.,TRBJ2-2,.,TRBV25-1,CASSGKGLKNTGELFF,TGTGCCAGCAGTGGAAAGGGGCTAAAGAACACCGGGGAGCTGTTTTTT
TRBD2,TRBJ2-3,.,TRBV19,CASTTTSTSTDTQYF,TGTGCCAGTACTACGACTAGCACCTCCACAGATACGCAGTATTTT
TRBD2,TRBJ2-7,.,TRBV7-2,CASSPERGVYEQYF,TGTGCCAGCAGCCCTGAGCGGGGGGTCTACGAGCAGTACTTC
TRBD2,TRBJ2-3,.,TRBV18,CASSTTSGSTDTQYF,TGTGCCAGCTCAACCACTAGCGGGAGCACAGATACGCAGTATTTT
.,TRBJ1-2,.,TRBV5-6,CASSQPGSRLWAYCGYTF,TGTGCCAGCAGCCAACCGGGAAGCAGGTTATGGGCCTACTGTGGCTACACCTTC
.,TRBJ1-1,.,TRBV6-5,CASRTDQGTTEAFF,TGTGCCAGCAGGACCGACCAGGGGACCACTGAAGCTTTCTTT
TRBD2,TRBJ2-1,.,TRBV7-9,CASSLLAGGRQFF,TGTGCCAGCAGCTTACTAGCGGGAGGGAGGCAGTTCTTC
TRBD1,TRBJ2-5,.,TRBV5-1,CASSLTGGRQETQYF,TGCGCCAGCAGCTTGACAGGGGGCCGACAAGAGACCCAGTACTTC
TRBD2,TRBJ2-1,.,TRBV11-2,CASSINLAGVSGEQFF,TGTGCCAGCAGCATAAACCTAGCGGGGGTTAGTGGTGAGCAGTTCTTC
.,TRBJ1-1,.,TRBV11-3,CASSLTVNTEAFF,TGTGCCAGCAGCTTGACAGTGAACACTGAAGCTTTCTTT
TRBD1,TRBJ1-4,.,TRBV30,CAWAPGQGTGEKLFF,TGTGCCTGGGCCCCGGGACAGGGGACGGGCGAAAAACTGTTTTTT
TRBD2,TRBJ2-3,.,TRBV7-9,CASSSGLGTDTQYF,TGTGCCAGCAGCTCGGGACTAGGGACAGATACGCAGTATTTT
TRBD1,TRBJ2-4,.,TRBV7-9,CASSTYMTGEAKNIQYF,TGTGCCAGCAGCACCTATATGACAGGGGAAGCCAAAAACATTCAGTACTTC
.,TRBJ2-7,.,TRBV28,CASRTAYEQYF,TGTGCCAGCCGGACAGCCTACGAGCAGTACTTC
TRBD2,TRBJ2-7,.,TRBV5-4,CASSSPTSGRAYEQYF,TGTGCCAGCAGCTCCCCGACTAGCGGGAGGGCCTACGAGCAGTACTTC
TRBD1,TRBJ2-7,.,TRBV29-1,CSVLKLRDRSYEQYF,TGCAGCGTTTTGAAGTTACGGGACAGGTCCTACGAGCAGTACTTC
.,TRBJ1-4,.,TRBV10-3,CAIQVSTNEKLFF,TGTGCCATTCAGGTCTCAACTAATGAAAAACTGTTTTTT
.,TRBJ2-5,.,TRBV19,CASSTSLGGPETQYF,TGTGCCAGTAGCACCAGTCTGGGGGGGCCGGAGACCCAGTACTTC
TRBD2,TRBJ2-1,few,TRBV7-3,CASSLREGGPGNEQFF,TGTGCCAGCAGCTTACGGGAGGGGGGGCCTGGCAATGAGCAGTTCTTC